The subject of this entry is one T cell receptor (beta chain). Sequencing used immunoSEQ multiplex PCR; TCRdb keeps in-frame clones, though not all of them. Here the sample spans around 70,000 clones, over 85% being singletons. The data originate from a study of T cell changes during pregnancy in multiple sclerosis. The germline V gene encodes CDR1 SEHNR and CDR2 FQNEAQ (reference sequence). CDR3 length equals 13 residues. V was clipped by 1 base and J by 6 bases, with 10 bases between them. This TCR was sampled from a female donor in good health, enrolled as a control in a pregnancy study. V usage is TRBV7-9 and J usage is TRBJ2-7, with D maybe TRBD2 (5 bases). Sequenced here: peripheral blood, sampled in the second trimester of pregnancy. The CDR3 bases are TGTGCCAGCAGCTTAGAGGCGGCGGGCGAGCAGTACTTC. This encodes CASSLEAAGEQYF.